This TCR beta chain was captured by sequencing in a study of neurological immune-mediated disorders. Comments on this clonotype: The antigen is not known.

The CDR3 spans 20 residues. In germline, CDR1 is DFQATT, CDR2 SNEGSKA (reference sequence). V gave up 1 base and J gave up 0 bases; unmatched junction bases: 17. 5'RACE with 10-nucleotide random UMIs generated the cDNA. TCRdb ran MiXCR on the 5' RACE reads and lists one entry per CDR3 protein. The data contain around 37,000 distinct CDR3 sequences, more than 9.5% of them singletons. Time point indicated: technical triplicate 1. Study results and caveats: Multiple sclerosis was found to have the least TCR clonal expansion, below healthy controls, and HTLV-1-associated myelopathy the most.

The TCR was taken from a man in his sixties with HTLV-1-associated myelopathy (HAM/TSP). Sequenced sample: PBMCs. The rearrangement joins TRBV20-1 to TRBJ2-1, with TRBD2 identical over 8 bases. For the CDR3, the DNA is TGCAGTGCTAGAGCCCTACCCGGGACTAGACGCCCCTACTCCTACAATGAGCAGTTCTTC. Its protein is CSARALPGTRRPYSYNEQFF.